The entry that follows covers one T cell receptor (beta chain) sequence. This sample is drawn from a study of blood T cell repertoires in COVID-19. Background on the study: Samples came from the United States, Italy and Spain, spanning acute and convalescent COVID-19.

Repertoires were generated with immunoSEQ multiplex PCR, while TCRdb's copy carries only in-frame clones and drops some. This repertoire shows about 200,000 clones, roughly 90% found once; its top ten account for 0.8% to 1%. The CDR3 has 15 amino acids. Unmatched junction bases numbered 14, after V lost 6 bases and J lost 9 bases. The V gene's germline CDR1 is GTSNPN and CDR2 SVGIG (reference sequence). This receptor was taken from a man in his 60s with COVID-19, enrolled during active disease. The sequenced sample was peripheral blood. The V gene is TRBV30, the J gene TRBJ2-1, with TRBD2 matching over 10 bases. The CDR3 reads CACRSSGGRGSEQFF. As DNA, the CDR3 is TGTGCCTGTCGGTCTAGCGGGGGTAGGGGGAGTGAGCAGTTCTTC.